This T cell receptor (beta chain) is drawn from a study of blood T cell repertoires in COVID-19 (TCRdb year 2020). Regarding the complete study: The collaborator samples originated in the United States, Italy and Spain and spanned the acute and convalescent phases of COVID-19. The material from the prospective study consisted of cDNA or gDNA derived from T cells, B-cell-depleted T cells, or PBMCs. The repertoires were released in a freely available public database meant as a resource for research on the immune response to SARS-CoV-2. A de-identified subject ID, COVID-19 status, age in years and sex were almost always included in the sample metadata. Samples came from the ongoing ImmuneRACE study (first 160 participants) plus 1,254 subjects from 6 global collaborators. Where available, HLA class I and class II types were taken from metadata supplied by the sample provider and were not determined by assay-based typing. The dataset comprised deeply sampled blood TCRbeta repertoires from subjects exposed to, actively infected with, or recovered from COVID-19.

TCRbeta CDR3 regions were amplified from genomic DNA using the immunoSEQ Assay, a bias-controlled multiplex PCR. The authors' pipeline ran thus. Within the assay, amplification of reference gene primers was used to estimate how many nucleated cells each sample contained. To quantify the absolute abundance of each unique TCRbeta CDR3 rearrangement, sequence reads were collapsed and filtered. For each sample, productive Simpson clonality was calculated as the square root of Simpson's diversity index across productive rearrangements. TCRdb's version of the immuneACCESS table is confined to in-frame rearrangements and falls short of the full clone set. An unresolved V gene accounts for under half of the shortfall where checked; the remainder is of unknown origin. V and J calls plus clone size are reproduced from that table; the DNA served to infer D and trimming. In this sample the table shows about 170,000 clones, about 84% of which occur a single time. Of the sample, roughly 12% falls within the top ten clones.

Concerning this clone itself: Its binding antigen is unknown. The sample holds no much larger clone one base away, and base qualities are not on file.

The CDR3 contains 17 residues, cysteine and phenylalanine counted. Solely the CDR3 DNA is kept, with 51 bases framed from the first base. The germline V gene (reference sequence) gives CDR1 as LGHDT and CDR2 as YNNKEL. Trimming at the junction amounts to 1 base on V and 2 bases on J, and the germline ends lie 15 bases apart. Participants in the prospective study were aged about 18 to 95 years, lived in over 20 United States geographic areas, and enrolled through a virtual design. In the prospective study, cohorts were assigned on the basis of participant-reported clinical history obtained from a screening survey and a study questionnaire. ImmuneRACE Cohort 3 recovered participants were defined by two consecutive negative NP/OP PCR tests, healthcare professional clearance, or symptom resolution. Mobile phlebotomists in the prospective study collected whole blood, serum and a nasopharyngeal or oropharyngeal swab from every participant. Additional blood draws and questionnaires over an approximately two-month period could optionally be provided by prospective study participants. Prospective study blood samples were shipped either frozen or at room temperature before DNA extraction.

Results and caveats for the whole study, not just this receptor: How much clinical and demographic metadata was included differed by source and by participant, and the metadata was provided uncurated.

This sequence uses TRBV3-1 (or the pseudogene TRBV3-2) and TRBJ2-1, with TRBD1 perhaps the D gene, on 5 matching bases. The sequence was obtained from a man in his fifties or sixties who had recovered from COVID-19. Sample: PBMCs or T cells enriched from blood (not recorded which). The encoded CDR3 is CASSQVTPGATYNEQFF. The DNA is as follows: TGTGCCAGCAGCCAAGTGACCCCTGGGGCCACCTACAATGAGCAGTTCTTC.